This T cell receptor beta chain was sequenced for a study of T cells in Graves' hyperthyroidism and ophthalmopathy. Notes on the study in general: The model identified upcoming ophthalmopathy a median around 7.1 months ahead of onset. Most clonotypes expanded in the thyroid (above 0.001) were also present in blood.

Individuals with ophthalmopathy presented a Clinical Activity Score of at least 3, a NOSPECS grade of at least 4 and a duration under 3 months. Uncontrolled infections, other autoimmune diseases, pregnancy or lactation led to exclusion of patients. Regions amplified from RNA transcripts were the TCR beta CDR3 regions. First-round RT-PCR targeting the TCR CDR3 was performed with the HTBI primer set. TCRdb recomputed calls from the multiplex PCR reads with MiXCR, one row per CDR3 protein. The table shows roughly 550,000 distinct CDR3 sequences, with 15% to 20% occurring only once. This clonotype occurred a few times. Antigen: not known. The sample consisted of blood. This TCR derives from a woman in her twenties or thirties with Graves' ophthalmopathy.

In nucleotides, the CDR3 is TGCGCCAGCAGCCAAGGGGACGGGGACACTGAAGCTTTCTTT. Protein: CASSQGDGDTEAFF. The rearrangement links TRBV4-1 to TRBJ1-1; D may be TRBD1 (5 bases). The ends were cut back, 1 base at V and 3 bases at J, with 9 bases in the middle. This CDR3 comprises 14 residues. Germline CDR1 is MGHRA and CDR2 is YSYEKL.